Below, 24 T cell receptor beta chains from the same sample are listed, as sequenced in a study of PD-1 blockade in mismatch repair-deficient tumors. Sequenced by immunoSEQ multiplex PCR; TCRdb stores in-frame clones only, minus some. The profile covers some 100,000 clones, with roughly four fifths appearing a single time and approximately 6.8% taken by the ten largest. The specimen comprised peripheral blood, sampled roughly 36 weeks after starting pembrolizumab. Source of these receptors: an adult with mismatch repair-deficient cancer.

The chain employs TRBV7-2 and TRBJ2-1, with D maybe TRBD2 (5 bases). V lost 5 bases and J 6 bases, leaving 14 bases between the germline ends. Germline V gene lookup returns CDR1 SGHTA and CDR2 FQGNSA. This CDR3 region has 14 residues. CDR3: CASSPLGVFNEQFF. CDR3 nucleotide sequence: TGTGCCAGCAGCCCACTCGGGGTGTTCAATGAGCAGTTCTTC.

J is TRBJ2-7 and V is TRBV5-4; TRBD1 agrees at 11 bases. CDR3 length: 14 residues. The V gene end was trimmed by 7 bases and the J gene end by 6 bases; junction bases not matched to a gene: 9. CDR1 is SGHNT and CDR2 is YYREEE in the germline V gene (reference sequence). The CDR3 here is CASQPGQGDREQYF. The DNA for the CDR3 is TGTGCCAGCCAACCGGGACAGGGGGATCGCGAGCAGTACTTC.

Concerning this clone itself: Distinct nucleotide sequences in the sample also encode this CDR3. The chain uses TRBV27 and TRBJ1-2, with unresolved D. CDR1 and CDR2 from the germline V gene are MNHEY and SMNVEV (reference sequence). Trimming removed 0 bases at V and 4 bases at J, with 9 bases between. This CDR3 has 14 amino acids. CDR3 sequence (DNA): TGTGCCAGCAGTTTATCCGCGGGAGCCTATGGCTACACCTTC. This encodes CASSLSAGAYGYTF.

Here the CDR3 DNA reads TGTGCCAGCAGTTTATATTTCAGGGACGAGCAGTACTTC. Its translation: CASSLYFRDEQYF. The rearrangement links TRBV27 to TRBJ2-7, with D perhaps TRBD1 (5 bases). CDR3 size: 13 residues. Germline V gives CDR1 MNHEY, CDR2 SMNVEV (reference sequence). V was shortened by 1 base and J by 5 bases, with 9 bases between the two germline ends.

The V call is TRBV6-1, the J call TRBJ2-7; 10 bases fit TRBD2. The length of the CDR3 is 15 residues. Per the germline V gene, CDR1 is MNHNS and CDR2 is SASEGT. After removal of 3 bases from V and 4 bases from J, the junction contained 6 bases not matched to a gene. This chain's CDR3 is CASSDTLAGEYEQYF. In DNA, the CDR3 is TGTGCCAGCAGTGATACCCTAGCGGGAGAGTACGAGCAGTACTTC.

This chain links TRBV27 with TRBJ2-1; a possible D gene is TRBD1 (6 bases). Germline assignment: CDR1 MNHEY and CDR2 SMNVEV (reference sequence). This CDR3 has 15 residues. Trimming left V 5 bases short and J 6 bases short, with 17 bases between. The CDR3 sequence: CASSAPRGGSNEQFF. DNA of the CDR3: TGTGCCAGCAGTGCCCCCAGGGGTGGGTCCAATGAGCAGTTCTTC.

The chain carries TRBV14 and TRBJ2-3; D unresolved. CDR1 is SGHDN, CDR2 FVKESK, per germline. Between the trimmed V and J ends, which lost 2 bases and 5 bases, there was a span of 5 bases. This CDR3 spans 12 amino acids. CDR3 bases: TGTGCCAGCAGCCAACTGCGAGATACGCAGTATTTT. As protein: CASSQLRDTQYF.

The chain has TRBV7-3 and TRBJ2-1; a possible D gene is TRBD2 (5 bases). Trimming shortened V by 5 bases and J by 4 bases, and 18 bases separated the two germline ends. This CDR3 comprises 16 residues. Germline lookup yields CDR1 SGHTA and CDR2 FQGTGA. The CDR3 DNA reads TGTGCCAGCAGCCCTTCCGGGAAAAAGCTTTACAATGAGCAGTTCTTC. Protein product: CASSPSGKKLYNEQFF.

CDR3: CASSEFSAGANTEAFF. The CDR3 bases are TGCGCCAGCAGTGAGTTCTCCGCTGGGGCGAACACTGAAGCTTTCTTT. V gene TRBV10-1 combines with J gene TRBJ1-1; tentative D call: TRBD1 (5 bases). Trimming cost V 1 base and J 1 base, with 13 bases left between them. Germline CDR1 reads WNHNN; CDR2 reads SYGVQD (reference sequence). The CDR3 runs 16 residues.

The chain couples TRBV6-5 to TRBJ1-5; D is ambiguous. The CDR3 length is 14 residues. In germline, CDR1 is MNHEY, CDR2 SVGAGI. V shed 0 bases and J shed 6 bases, with 9 bases lying between them. This CDR3 is CASSYSESGQPQHF. CDR3 bases: TGTGCCAGCAGTTACTCGGAGAGCGGTCAGCCCCAGCATTTT.

CDR3 sequence reads: CASSIAGGGSNQPQHF. The CDR3 nucleotides are TGTGCCAGTAGTATTGCGGGGGGCGGTAGCAATCAGCCCCAGCATTTT. The chain has TRBV19 and TRBJ1-5, with a weak D call TRBD1 (6 bases). Trimming shortened V by 3 bases and J by 0 bases, and 12 bases separated the two germline ends. CDR3 length: 16 residues. Germline loops: CDR1 LNHDA, CDR2 SQIVND (reference sequence).

V usage is TRBV7-9 and J usage is TRBJ1-1; D uncertain. The CDR3 loop spans 14 amino acids. V was trimmed by 1 base and J by 1 base, leaving 7 bases between them. Germline CDR1 and CDR2: SEHNR and FQNEAQ (reference sequence). The CDR3 nucleotides are TGTGCCAGCAGCTTAGAGCCAGAGAACACTGAAGCTTTCTTT. It is translated as CASSLEPENTEAFF.

The chain recombines TRBV5-8 with TRBJ2-5, with D perhaps matching TRBD2 (6 bases). Germline CDR1 and CDR2: SGHTS and YDEGEE. The CDR3 contains 14 residues. Trimming removed 4 bases at V and 1 base at J, with 11 bases between. The CDR3 DNA is TGTGCCAGCAGCGGAGGGACGGGCCAAGAGACCCAGTACTTC. The encoded protein is CASSGGTGQETQYF.

This chain joins TRBV14 and TRBJ1-4; D not certain. The CDR3 totals 16 residues. Germline V gene lookup returns CDR1 SGHDN and CDR2 FVKESK. The germline V and J ends were trimmed by 2 bases and 0 bases, with 10 bases remaining between them. The CDR3 region has the DNA TGTGCCAGCAGCCAATACGGGAGAGCAACTAATGAAAAACTGTTTTTT. Its translation is CASSQYGRATNEKLFF.

This rearrangement joins TRBV19 to TRBJ1-3, with D unresolved. This CDR3 comprises 13 residues. The germline V and J ends were trimmed by 7 bases and 0 bases, with 7 bases remaining between them. From germline, CDR1 is LNHDA and CDR2 SQIVND (reference sequence). The CDR3 here is CASTESSGNTIYF. In DNA, the CDR3 is TGTGCCAGTACTGAGAGCTCTGGAAACACCATATATTTT.

This sequence joins TRBV5-4 and TRBJ2-3; 9 nucleotides line up with TRBD1. CDR1 SGHNT and CDR2 YYREEE come from the germline V gene (reference sequence). The CDR3 extends over 16 amino acids. V trimming: 4 bases; J trimming: 3 bases; junction bases outside the gene matches: 9. In DNA, the CDR3 is TGTGCCAGCAGCCTCCTGACCGGGACAGGGACAGATACGCAGTATTTT. Its translation: CASSLLTGTGTDTQYF.

This chain links TRBV11-3 with TRBJ2-7, with 13 bases fitting TRBD2. J gave up 6 bases and V 5 bases, and 7 bases lay outside the gene matches. The CDR3 sequence is 15 residues long. Germline CDR1 reads SGHNT; CDR2 reads YENEEA. The CDR3 loop reads CASSPLLAGGPEQYF. In DNA form, the CDR3 reads TGTGCCAGCAGCCCCCTACTAGCGGGAGGGCCCGAGCAGTACTTC.

The chain is built from TRBV18 and TRBJ2-3, with TRBD1 identical over 8 bases. This CDR3 spans 16 amino acids. J was trimmed by 1 base and V by 3 bases; bases with no gene match: 6. CDR1 is KGHSH, CDR2 LQKENI, per germline. The CDR3 sequence is CASSPYSGQGTDTQYF. The CDR3 coding sequence is TGTGCCAGCTCACCTTACTCGGGACAGGGCACAGATACGCAGTATTTT. Full variable domain (remainder filled in from reference TRBV18 and TRBJ2-3): NAGVMQNPRHLVRRRGQEARLRCSPMKGHSHVYWYRQLPEEGLKFMVYLQKENIIDESGMPKERFSAEFPKEGPSILRIQQVVRGDSAAYFCASSPYSGQGTDTQYFGPGTRLTVL.

The rearrangement joins TRBV6-5 to TRBJ2-5; perhaps TRBD2 as D (5 bases). The ends were cut back, 7 bases at V and 5 bases at J, with 8 bases in the middle. CDR3 length equals 11 residues. In germline, CDR1 is MNHEY, CDR2 SVGAGI. CDR3 nucleotide sequence: TGTGCCAGCAAAAGGAGGGAGACCCAGTACTTC. This gives the protein CASKRRETQYF.

This sequence joins TRBV5-6 and TRBJ2-1; TRBD2 agrees at 14 bases. CDR3 size: 17 residues. The V gene end was trimmed by 4 bases and the J gene end by 5 bases; junction bases not matched to a gene: 8. CDR1 SGHDT and CDR2 YYEEEE come from the germline V gene. The chain's CDR3 is CASSIRLAGGQNNEQFF. In DNA form, the CDR3 reads TGTGCCAGCAGCATACGACTAGCGGGAGGGCAAAACAATGAGCAGTTCTTC.

The chain employs TRBV27 and TRBJ2-7; 9 bases are a match to TRBD2. Germline CDR1 and CDR2: MNHEY and SMNVEV (reference sequence). Germline trimming cut 4 bases from V and 4 bases from J; bases unmatched to any gene: 2. The CDR3 is 13 amino acids. Written as DNA, the CDR3 is TGTGCCAGCAGTTATGGACTAGCGTACGAGCAGTACTTC. Translated, it gives CASSYGLAYEQYF.

The genes are TRBV27 and TRBJ1-1, with 8 bases lining up with TRBD1. With 4 bases clipped from V and 3 bases from J, the junction kept 7 bases outside the gene matches. The CDR3 loop spans 15 amino acids. Germline values: CDR1 MNHEY, CDR2 SMNVEV (reference sequence). Here the CDR3 reads CASSSRQGRDTEAFF. CDR3 in DNA: TGTGCCAGCAGTTCAAGACAGGGGCGGGACACTGAAGCTTTCTTT.

The chain is built from TRBV11-3 and TRBJ2-2; the D gene could be TRBD1 or TRBD2 (5 bases each). The CDR3 covers 14 residues. CDR1 and CDR2 (germline): SGHNT, YENEEA. The V gene lost 1 base and the J gene lost 7 bases, with 10 bases spanning the gap. CDR3 protein: CASSLGGDGGELFF. In DNA form, the CDR3 reads TGTGCCAGCAGCTTAGGAGGGGACGGCGGGGAGCTGTTTTTT.

The chain couples TRBV27 to TRBJ1-2; tentatively, D is TRBD1 (6 bases). This CDR3 has 13 residues. V lost 5 bases to trimming and J lost 8 bases, with 15 bases between them. The germline gives CDR1 MNHEY, CDR2 SMNVEV (reference sequence). For the CDR3, the DNA is TGTGCCAGCAGTCCCGGGGACATTTGGGGCTACACCTTC. Translating it yields CASSPGDIWGYTF.